This TCR beta chain was sequenced in a study of T-cell memory formation after mild COVID-19. This clonotype was counted between two and nine times. TCRdb reprocessed the 5' RACE reads via MiXCR and lists one record per CDR3 protein. The sample includes roughly 350,000 distinct CDR3 sequences, approximately 13% of them seen just once. The material sequenced was PBMCs or a T cell subset sorted from them (not recorded which). This TCR derives from a man aged 18 to 35 who had mild COVID-19 (a few samples of this study predate the infection). Cell type and time point are not known.

The CDR3 DNA reads TGTGCCAGCAGTTTATGGACTAGAGGGAATTCCAATGAGCAGTTCTTC. Translated: CASSLWTRGNSNEQFF. The chain couples TRBV27 to TRBJ2-1; 7 bases agree with TRBD2. Germline lookup yields CDR1 MNHEY and CDR2 SMNVEV (reference sequence). This CDR3 contains 16 residues. V was clipped by 1 base and J by 6 bases; unmatched bases: 9.